This TCR beta chain was retrieved from a study of blood T cell repertoires in COVID-19. Study in general: The United States, Italy and Spain provided the acute and convalescent COVID-19 samples. Sources were T cells, B-cell-depleted T cells, or PBMCs; the material itself was cDNA or gDNA.

The CDR3 contains 15 residues. CDR1 and CDR2 (germline): MNHEY, SMNVEV (reference sequence). The ends were cut back, 5 bases at V and 7 bases at J, with 20 bases in the middle. Per the authors' pipeline: Amplification of reference gene primers was used by the study to estimate nucleated cell counts. Data came from immunoSEQ multiplex PCR; TCRdb stores just in-frame clones and leaves some out. That table gives V, J and clone size, and the DNA gave D and trimming. The table has 45,000 to 50,000 clones, 86% seen once. The receptor's source is a human donor in a cohort sampled during active COVID-19. Sequencing was carried out using peripheral blood. The chain recombines TRBV27 with TRBJ1-2; weak D call: TRBD1 (5 bases). The DNA of the CDR3 is TGTGCCAGCAGTCACCAAAGCAGGGCCCTGAGTGGCTACACCTTC. It translates to CASSHQSRALSGYTF.